What follows is one TCR beta chain and its context. V gave up 2 bases and J gave up 4 bases, with 14 bases separating them. The germline V gene encodes CDR1 SGDLS and CDR2 YYNGEE. The CDR3 covers 15 residues. Libraries were prepared by immunoSEQ multiplex PCR; TCRdb keeps only in-frame clonotypes and omits some of them. Seen here are fewer than 250,000 clones, 82% observed once, and the top ten hold more than 10%. The source of the sample is a study of blood T cell repertoires in COVID-19. In the study overall: Acute and convalescent COVID-19 specimens originated in the United States, Italy and Spain. Sources were T cells, B-cell-depleted T cells, or PBMCs; the material itself was cDNA or gDNA.

The source of this sequence is a woman aged 40 to 50 with acute or convalescent COVID-19. The sample taken for sequencing was peripheral blood. The chain carries TRBV9 and TRBJ2-3; D perhaps matches TRBD1 (7 bases). The CDR3 region is CASSVSGGYADTQYF. The CDR3, as DNA: TGTGCCAGCAGCGTCTCAGGGGGGTATGCAGATACGCAGTATTTT.